What follows are 21 T cell receptor beta chains derived from one specimen sequenced in a study of blood T cells in healthy people across ages. The second PCR ran about 6 to 11 cycles with a sample-barcoded 5' primer and J-beta primers. MiXCR, applied by TCRdb to the 5' RACE reads, yields one record per CDR3 protein. Among 700,000 to 950,000 distinct CDR3 sequences listed, 58% were seen once. Sequenced material: blood. Source of these receptors: a man younger than 40 in good health.

The chain combines TRBV11-3 with TRBJ2-3, with a possible D match to TRBD1 (6 bases). The CDR3 has 13 residues. The V gene's germline CDR1 is SGHNT and CDR2 YENEEA. V gave up 4 bases and J gave up 4 bases, with 9 bases separating them. CDR3 residues: CASSYTGPDTQYF. In DNA form, the CDR3 reads TGTGCCAGCAGCTACACAGGGCCAGATACGCAGTATTTT.

V gene TRBV7-2 combines with J gene TRBJ2-3; D is unclear. The length of the CDR3 is 13 residues. Germline V gene sequence: CDR1 SGHTA, CDR2 FQGNSA. Trimming left V 6 bases short and J 2 bases short, with 9 bases between. The DNA of the CDR3 is TGTGCCAGCAGGAATTACAACACAGATACGCAGTATTTT. Amino acids: CASRNYNTDTQYF.

This clonotype has more than one count but fewer than ten. The chain links TRBV7-9 to TRBJ2-3; D gene unclear. This CDR3 has 11 residues. The germline gives CDR1 SEHNR, CDR2 FQNEAQ (reference sequence). Trimming stripped 6 bases from V and 4 bases from J, with 5 bases between. CDR3 DNA: TGTGCCAGCAGTTCTCCAGATACGCAGTATTTT. Its protein is CASSSPDTQYF.

V gene TRBV11-2 combines with J gene TRBJ1-5; D not certain. With 0 bases removed from V and 7 bases from J, the gap between germline ends came to 7 bases. The CDR3 has 13 residues. Germline assignment: CDR1 SGHAT and CDR2 FQNNGV. The CDR3 DNA sequence: TGTGCCAGCAGCTTAGAGACCGACCAGCCCCAGCATTTT. Encoded protein: CASSLETDQPQHF.

Note on this clonotype: The junction differs from germline at one of its ends, possibly a read error. The chain is built from TRBV14 and TRBJ2-1; D perhaps matches TRBD2 (6 bases). The CDR3 spans 14 residues. CDR1 SGHDN and CDR2 FVKESK come from the germline V gene. CDR3 sequence: CASSQASAYSEQFF. CDR3 DNA sequence: TGTGCCAGCAGCCAAGCTAGCGCATACAGTGAGCAGTTCTTC.

The genes are TRBV12-3 or TRBV12-4 and TRBJ2-1; TRBD1 or TRBD2 may be the D gene (5 bases each). The CDR3 contains 12 residues. Trimming shortened V by 9 bases and J by 9 bases, and 15 bases separated the two germline ends. The CDR3 nucleotides are TGTGCCAGTAATCCCTCTGGGGGTGAGCAGTTCTTC. Its translation is CASNPSGGEQFF.

This clonotype has only one observation. This chain uses TRBV2 with TRBJ2-3; D is undetermined. From germline, CDR1 is SNHLY and CDR2 FYNNEI. CDR3 length: 17 amino acids. V was pared by 2 bases and J by 0 bases, with 15 bases between. The CDR3 DNA is TGTGCCAGCAGTGAAAGGCCGAGGAGCCTTAGCACAGATACGCAGTATTTT. As protein: CASSERPRSLSTDTQYF.

In its sample, this clonotype was seen a few times. The chain has TRBV20-1 and TRBJ2-7; D not certain. The J call is in doubt because the DNA end fits TRBJ2-5 better. The CDR3 extends over 13 amino acids. Germline values: CDR1 DFQATT, CDR2 SNEGSKA (reference sequence). The CDR3 region is CSARSRTLGTQYF. The CDR3 DNA reads as TGCAGTGCTAGATCTCGGACCCTGGGGACCCAGTACTTC.

This chain uses TRBV5-1 with TRBJ2-1; 8 nucleotides agree with TRBD2. V trimming: 4 bases; J trimming: 8 bases; junction bases outside the gene matches: 14. The CDR3 spans 16 residues. Germline CDR1 and CDR2: SGHRS and YFSETQ. The CDR3 loop is CASSPRTSKVSDEQFF. CDR3 DNA sequence: TGCGCCAGCAGCCCCAGGACTAGCAAAGTCTCGGATGAGCAGTTCTTC.

The V gene is TRBV7-2, the J gene TRBJ1-2; 7 nucleotides match TRBD1. Per the germline V gene, CDR1 is SGHTA and CDR2 is FQGNSA. The ends lost 5 bases at V and 7 bases at J; junction bases unmatched: 16. The CDR3 spans 16 residues. CDR3 DNA: TGTGCCAGCAGCCCGCGTCAACAGGGGCGGCTACGTGGCTACACCTTC. Translated: CASSPRQQGRLRGYTF.

With respect to this clonotype: A much larger clone sits a single nucleotide away, making a read error possible. This rearrangement joins TRBV12-3 or TRBV12-4 to TRBJ2-3, with 8 bases identical to TRBD2. V trimming: 4 bases; J trimming: 11 bases; junction bases outside the gene matches: 11. CDR3 size: 14 residues. The CDR3 sequence is CASSCGGSGDVQYF. CDR3 sequence (DNA): TGTGCCAGCAGTTGCGGGGGGAGCGGAGATGTGCAGTATTTT.

The rearrangement joins TRBV20-1 to TRBJ2-5; 8 bases are shared with TRBD2. The CDR3 spans 14 residues. Germline V gives CDR1 DFQATT, CDR2 SNEGSKA (reference sequence). With V trimmed by 2 bases and J by 11 bases, 13 bases remained unmatched. The CDR3 region has the DNA TGCAGTGCTAGACGGGGGGGGAACCTCAATGAGCAGTACTTC. As protein: CSARRGGNLNEQYF.

V usage is TRBV20-1 and J usage is TRBJ1-1, with D possibly TRBD1 on 6 matching bases. The CDR3 sequence is 14 residues long. V dropped 5 bases and J dropped 2 bases, with 15 bases sitting between them. Germline V lookup: CDR1 DFQATT, CDR2 SNEGSKA (reference sequence). CDR3 residues: CSAPGQTVNTEAFF. Written as DNA, the CDR3 is TGCAGTGCTCCTGGACAGACGGTAAACACTGAAGCTTTCTTT.

V usage is TRBV10-2 and J usage is TRBJ1-6, with a weak D call TRBD1 (6 bases). The V gene lost 4 bases and the J gene lost 5 bases, with 12 bases spanning the gap. Germline V gene lookup returns CDR1 WSHSY and CDR2 SAAADI. CDR3 length: 15 amino acids. CDR3 sequence reads: CASSGHRADNSPLHF. The CDR3 DNA reads TGCGCCAGCAGTGGGCACAGGGCCGATAATTCACCCCTCCACTTT.

This chain connects TRBV20-1 to TRBJ2-1; TRBD1 or TRBD2 may be the D gene (5 bases each). Germline CDR1 is DFQATT and CDR2 is SNEGSKA (reference sequence). V was clipped by 3 bases and J by 8 bases, with 8 bases between them. The CDR3 length is 11 residues. This chain's CDR3 is CSASGGHEQFF. CDR3 nucleotide sequence: TGCAGTGCTAGTGGGGGTCATGAGCAGTTCTTC.

The V and J genes are TRBV28 and TRBJ2-5; D may correspond to TRBD1 or TRBD2 (5 bases each). The J call is doubtful: the DNA matches TRBJ2-7 better. The CDR3 contains 13 residues. Germline V lookup: CDR1 MDHEN, CDR2 SYDVKM. CDR3 in DNA: TGTGCCAGCAGTTTACCGGGACCCTACGAGCAGTACTTC. Residues: CASSLPGPYEQYF.

This clonotype was counted at least ten times. The chain has TRBV30 and TRBJ2-4, with D perhaps matching TRBD2 (6 bases). Trimming removed 0 bases at V and 8 bases at J, with 20 bases between. Germline V gene lookup returns CDR1 GTSNPN and CDR2 SVGIG (reference sequence). The CDR3 totals 16 residues. The DNA for the CDR3 is TGTGCCTGGAGTGTACTCAGTGGAGGGGATGGCGACATTCAGTACTTC. This gives the protein CAWSVLSGGDGDIQYF. Full variable domain (rest looked up from reference TRBV30 and TRBJ2-4): SQTIHQWPATLVQPVGSPLSLECTVEGTSNPNLYWYRQAAGRGLQLLFYSVGIGQISSEVPQNLSASRPQDRQFILSSKKLLLSDSGFYLCAWSVLSGGDGDIQYFGAGTRLSVL.

The J gene is TRBJ2-4, the V gene TRBV19, with D perhaps assigned TRBD1 or TRBD2 (5 bases each). This CDR3 region has 14 residues. V lost 6 bases and J 6 bases, leaving 15 bases between the germline ends. In germline, CDR1 is LNHDA, CDR2 SQIVND (reference sequence). The CDR3 spells CASRESGAVNIQYF. The CDR3 nucleotides are TGTGCCAGTAGGGAATCCGGGGCAGTAAACATTCAGTACTTC.

J is TRBJ1-4 and V is TRBV20-1, with 9 bases fitting TRBD1. The CDR3 contains 13 residues. CDR1 and CDR2 (germline): DFQATT, SNEGSKA (reference sequence). V gave up 3 bases and J gave up 8 bases; unmatched junction bases: 4. CDR3 DNA: TGCAGTGCTAGTACAGGGGGCAGGGAAAAACTGTTTTTT. This encodes CSASTGGREKLFF.

The chain is built from TRBV29-1 and TRBJ2-7; a weak D match, TRBD1 (5 bases). The CDR3 loop spans 12 amino acids. Germline values: CDR1 SQVTM, CDR2 ANQGSEA. With 7 bases removed from V and 3 bases from J, the gap between germline ends came to 13 bases. The CDR3 nucleotides are TGCAGCGCCGAAGTTAGGGGCTACGAGCAGTACTTC. Its translation is CSAEVRGYEQYF.

Worth noting for this clonotype: An end of the junction differs from the germline gene, which may be a read error. This chain connects TRBV4-1 to TRBJ2-5; no firm D call. CDR3 length: 13 residues. Per the germline V gene, CDR1 is MGHRA and CDR2 is YSYEKL. In nucleotides, the CDR3 is TGCACCAGCAGCCAAACACCGGCGCCCGACCAGTACTTC. Translated, it gives CTSSQTPAPDQYF.